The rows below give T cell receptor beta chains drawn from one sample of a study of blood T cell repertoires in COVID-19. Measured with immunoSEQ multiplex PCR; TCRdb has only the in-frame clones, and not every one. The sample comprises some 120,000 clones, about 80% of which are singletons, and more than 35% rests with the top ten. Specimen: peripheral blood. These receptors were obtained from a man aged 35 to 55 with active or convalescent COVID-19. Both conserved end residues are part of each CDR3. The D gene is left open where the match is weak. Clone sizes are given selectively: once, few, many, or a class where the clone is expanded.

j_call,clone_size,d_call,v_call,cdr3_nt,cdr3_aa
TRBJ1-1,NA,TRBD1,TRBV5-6,TGTGCCAGCAGCCTAACCTTGCGGACAGGGGGGATAGCTTTCTTT,CASSLTLRTGGIAFF
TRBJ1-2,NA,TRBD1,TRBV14,TGTGCCAGCAGTCGTAAATCGGGACAGGGTGCCTATGGCTACACCTTC,CASSRKSGQGAYGYTF
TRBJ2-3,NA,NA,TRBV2,TGTGCCAGCAGGTTCGAAGCTATCCACACAGATACGCAGTATTTT,CASRFEAIHTDTQYF
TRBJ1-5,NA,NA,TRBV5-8,TGTGCCACCTCTACAGGGACTCAGCCCCAGCATTTT,CATSTGTQPQHF
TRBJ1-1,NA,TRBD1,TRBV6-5,TGTGCCAGCAAAAGGACAGGGTGGTACACTGAAGCTTTCTTT,CASKRTGWYTEAFF
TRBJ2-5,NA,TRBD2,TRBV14,TGTGCCAGCAGCCGCCCGGGGGGGGGAAGAGAGACCCAGTACTTC,CASSRPGGGRETQYF
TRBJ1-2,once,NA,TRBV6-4,TGTGCCAGCAGTGACAACAGGGAGCGTGGCTACACCTTC,CASSDNRERGYTF
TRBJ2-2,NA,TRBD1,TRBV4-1,TGCGCCAGCAGTCGGACAGGGAACGGCGGGGAGCTGTTTTTT,CASSRTGNGGELFF
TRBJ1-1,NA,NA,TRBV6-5,TGTGCCAGCAGCGCCGAATTGAGGGCTTTCTTT,CASSAELRAFF
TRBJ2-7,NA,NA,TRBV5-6,TGTGCCAGCAGCTTGGTTCACGGGAAAGAGCAGTACTTC,CASSLVHGKEQYF
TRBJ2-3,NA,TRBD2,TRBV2,TGTGCCAGCGGTAGCGGGGGGCGGGCAGATACGCAGTATTTT,CASGSGGRADTQYF
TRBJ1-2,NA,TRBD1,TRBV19,TGTGCCAGTAGAACGACAGGGAACTATGGCTACACCTTC,CASRTTGNYGYTF
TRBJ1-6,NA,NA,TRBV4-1,TGCGCCAGCAGCCAAGCCAGGGTTTACTATAATTCACCCCTCCACTTT,CASSQARVYYNSPLHF
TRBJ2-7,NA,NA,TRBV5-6,TGTGCCAGCAGCTTTGGACAGAAGTCCTACGAGCAGTACTTC,CASSFGQKSYEQYF
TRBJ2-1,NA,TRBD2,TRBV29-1,TGCAGCGCTGCGACTAGCGGGCCCGAGGAGTTCTTC,CSAATSGPEEFF
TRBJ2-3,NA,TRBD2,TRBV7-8,TGTGCCAGCAGCCTCCAACCTAGCGGGAGAGATACGCAGTATTTT,CASSLQPSGRDTQYF
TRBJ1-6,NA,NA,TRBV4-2,TGTGCCAGCAGCCAAGATAAGGTAGGGGCAGCGAATTCCTATAATTCACCCCTCCACTTT,CASSQDKVGAANSYNSPLHF
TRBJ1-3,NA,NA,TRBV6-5,TGTGCCAGCAGTTACTCTGGTGGCAACACCATATATTTT,CASSYSGGNTIYF
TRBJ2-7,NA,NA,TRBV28,TGTGCCACCCTCACAGTGACCTACGAGCAGTACTTC,CATLTVTYEQYF
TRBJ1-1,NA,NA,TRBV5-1,TGCGCCAGCAGCGGGGGACTTCTGAACACTGAAGCTTTCTTT,CASSGGLLNTEAFF
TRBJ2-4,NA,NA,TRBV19,TGTGCCAGTGGGAAGCAGGGCCCTACCAAAAACATTCAGTACTTC,CASGKQGPTKNIQYF
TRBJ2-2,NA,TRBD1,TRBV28,TGTGCCAGCAGTGACCGGGACAGGGGAGTGCCCGGGGAGCTGTTTTTT,CASSDRDRGVPGELFF
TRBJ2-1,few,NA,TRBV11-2,TGTGCCAGCAGCTTAACCTCGACTAGGGGAATTTACAATGAGCAGTTCTTC,CASSLTSTRGIYNEQFF
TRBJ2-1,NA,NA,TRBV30,TGTGCCTGGAATGGTGATAGCGGCGGTGAGCAGTTCTTC,CAWNGDSGGEQFF
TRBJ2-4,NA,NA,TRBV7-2,TGTGCCAGCAGCCCGCAGAGGGGGGGGGTGGTTGGAAACATTCAGTACTTC,CASSPQRGGVVGNIQYF
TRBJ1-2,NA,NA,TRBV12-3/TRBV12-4,TGTGCCAGCAGCCTACAGGTTAACTATGGCTACACCTTC,CASSLQVNYGYTF
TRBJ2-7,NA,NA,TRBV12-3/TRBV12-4,TGTGCCAGCAGCGCAGGGATTCACGAGCAGTACTTC,CASSAGIHEQYF
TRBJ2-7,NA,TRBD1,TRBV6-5,TGTGCCAGCAAGCCGGGACAGAGAATCTACGAGCAGTACTTC,CASKPGQRIYEQYF
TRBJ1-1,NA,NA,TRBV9,TGTGCCAGCAGGCGAGAGGAGGTGACTGAAGCTTTCTTT,CASRREEVTEAFF
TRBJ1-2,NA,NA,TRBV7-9,TGTGCCAGCAGCCCCCCCCTCACACTAGCCGCTAACTATGGCTACACCTTC,CASSPPLTLAANYGYTF
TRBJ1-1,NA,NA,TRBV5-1,TGCGCCAGCAGCCCGGGTTTGATGAACACTGAAGCTTTCTTT,CASSPGLMNTEAFF
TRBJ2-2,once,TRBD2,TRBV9,TGTGCCAGCATGCGGGAGGCGAACACCGGGGAGCTGTTTTTT,CASMREANTGELFF
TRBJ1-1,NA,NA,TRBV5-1,TGCGCCAGCAGCTTGGAGGGGTCGGACACTGAAGCTTTCTTT,CASSLEGSDTEAFF
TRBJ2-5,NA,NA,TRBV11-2,TGTGCCAGCAGGGGGGCGGGCAGCCCAGAGACCCAGTACTTC,CASRGAGSPETQYF
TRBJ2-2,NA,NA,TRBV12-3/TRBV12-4,TGTGCCAGCAGTTATTGGGGGCGGGAGCTGTTTTTT,CASSYWGRELFF
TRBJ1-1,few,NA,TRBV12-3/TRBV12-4,TGTGCCAGCAGCTCCTTCGGAGGCACTGAAGCTTTCTTT,CASSSFGGTEAFF
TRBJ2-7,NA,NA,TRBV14,TGTGCCAGCAGCCCCGCCGGAGGTTTCGGCGGGTACGAGCAGTACTTC,CASSPAGGFGGYEQYF
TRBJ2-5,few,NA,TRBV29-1,TGCAGCGTTGATCCCAGTTTATCCCGTTCGGGGACCCAGTACTTC,CSVDPSLSRSGTQYF
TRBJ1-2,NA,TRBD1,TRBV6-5,TGTGCCAGCACCGACAGGGTAGGGGACTATGGCTACACCTTC,CASTDRVGDYGYTF
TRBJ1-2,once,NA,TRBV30,TGTGCCTGGCAAAAAGCGGGGGGGCTGGTTTATGGCTACACCTTC,CAWQKAGGLVYGYTF
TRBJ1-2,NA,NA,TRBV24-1,TGTGCCACCAGTGATGCTCGGACAGCTGCTGTCTATGGCTACACCTTC,CATSDARTAAVYGYTF
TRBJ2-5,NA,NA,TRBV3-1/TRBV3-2,TGTGCCAGCAGCCAGAGACAGGGTGGAGGGCAAGAGACCCAGTACTTC,CASSQRQGGGQETQYF
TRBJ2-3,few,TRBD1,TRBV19,TGTGCCAGTAGTATACAGGGGGCAAGGGATACGCAGTATTTT,CASSIQGARDTQYF
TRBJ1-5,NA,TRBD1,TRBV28,TGTGCCAGCAGGGGACAGGTGCCCTCTTGGCAGCCCCAGCATTTT,CASRGQVPSWQPQHF